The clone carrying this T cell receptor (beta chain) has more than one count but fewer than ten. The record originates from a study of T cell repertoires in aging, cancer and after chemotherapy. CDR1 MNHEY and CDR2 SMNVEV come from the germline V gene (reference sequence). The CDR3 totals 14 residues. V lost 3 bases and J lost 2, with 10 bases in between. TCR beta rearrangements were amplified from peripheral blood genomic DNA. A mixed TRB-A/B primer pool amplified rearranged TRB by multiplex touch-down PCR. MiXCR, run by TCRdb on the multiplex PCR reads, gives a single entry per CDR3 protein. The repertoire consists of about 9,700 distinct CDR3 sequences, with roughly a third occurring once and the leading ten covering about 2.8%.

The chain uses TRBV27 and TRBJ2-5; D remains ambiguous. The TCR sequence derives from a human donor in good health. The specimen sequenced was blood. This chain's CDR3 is CASSFGPYQETQYF. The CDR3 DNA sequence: TGTGCCAGCAGTTTTGGACCGTATCAAGAGACCCAGTACTTC.